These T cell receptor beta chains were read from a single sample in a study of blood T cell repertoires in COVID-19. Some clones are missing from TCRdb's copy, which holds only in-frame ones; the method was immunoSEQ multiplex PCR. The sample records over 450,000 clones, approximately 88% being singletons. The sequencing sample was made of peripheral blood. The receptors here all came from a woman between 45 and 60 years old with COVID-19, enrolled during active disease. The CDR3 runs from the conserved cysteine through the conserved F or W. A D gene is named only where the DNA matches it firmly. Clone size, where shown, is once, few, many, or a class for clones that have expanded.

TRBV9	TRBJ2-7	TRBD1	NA	TGTGCCAGCAGCGGACCCGACGGGACAGGGGCCTACGAGCAGTACTTC	CASSGPDGTGAYEQYF
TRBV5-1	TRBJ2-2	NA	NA	TGCGCCAGCAGCTTGGAAGGGGCCCGTTTAGGGGGGCTGTTTTTT	CASSLEGARLGGLFF
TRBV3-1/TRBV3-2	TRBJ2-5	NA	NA	TGTGCCAGCAGCCAAGATGCGGGGGCAGAGACCCAGTACTTC	CASSQDAGAETQYF
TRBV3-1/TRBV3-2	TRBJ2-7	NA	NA	TGTGCCAGCAGCCGCGGGGGCACTACCTACGAGCAGTACTTC	CASSRGGTTYEQYF
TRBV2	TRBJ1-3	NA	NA	TGTGCCAGCAGTCCACCCGGGACCATATATTTT	CASSPPGTIYF
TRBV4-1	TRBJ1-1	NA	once	TGCGCCAGCAGCCAAGACGGGGGTTACGCTTTCTTT	CASSQDGGYAFF
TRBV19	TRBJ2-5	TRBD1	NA	TGTGCCAGTAGGACCACAGGGGGCCGAGAGACCCAGTACTTC	CASRTTGGRETQYF
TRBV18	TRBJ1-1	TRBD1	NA	TGTGCCAGCTCACCTAATACGGGACAGGGGAACACTGAAGCTTTCTTT	CASSPNTGQGNTEAFF
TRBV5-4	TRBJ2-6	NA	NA	TGTGCCAGCAGCTTGGCCACTGGGGGGATTGGGGCCAACGTCCTGACTTTC	CASSLATGGIGANVLTF
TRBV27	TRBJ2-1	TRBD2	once	TGTGCCATTGGACTAGCGGGGGGGGGTGAGCAGTTCTTC	CAIGLAGGGEQFF
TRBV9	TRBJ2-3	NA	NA	TGTGCCAGCAGCGCCCACCCTCGTGGGGCCAAGACAGATACGCAGTATTTT	CASSAHPRGAKTDTQYF
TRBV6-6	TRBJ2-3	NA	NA	TGTGCCAGCAGTTACGGACATTCCATCAGAACAGATACGCAGTATTTT	CASSYGHSIRTDTQYF
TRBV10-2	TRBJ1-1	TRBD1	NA	TGCGCCAGCAGTGGGGGACAGGGTATGAACACTGAAGCTTTCTTT	CASSGGQGMNTEAFF
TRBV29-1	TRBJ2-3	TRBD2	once	TGCAGCGTTGATCTCCCTAGCGGGGGGGTCACAGATACGCAGTATTTT	CSVDLPSGGVTDTQYF
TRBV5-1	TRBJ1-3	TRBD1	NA	TGCGCCAGCAGCCTTACACAGGGGCGCCTCTCTGGAAACACCATATATTTT	CASSLTQGRLSGNTIYF
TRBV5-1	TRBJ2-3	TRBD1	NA	TGCGCCAGCAGCTTGTGGACAGGGGCAGATACGCAGTATTTT	CASSLWTGADTQYF
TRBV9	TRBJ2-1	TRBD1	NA	TGTGCCAGCAGCTCCAGGGGACAGGCCCGTAGTAGTGAGCAGTTCTTC	CASSSRGQARSSEQFF
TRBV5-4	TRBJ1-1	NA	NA	TGTGCCAGCAGCTTCTTGACAGGAACTGAAGCTTTCTTT	CASSFLTGTEAFF
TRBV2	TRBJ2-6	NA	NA	TGTGCCAGCAGTGAATTGCGGCCTGGGGCCAACGTCCTGACTTTC	CASSELRPGANVLTF
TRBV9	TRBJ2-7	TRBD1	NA	TGTGCCAGCAGCCCCTGGGACAGGGGCTACGAGCAGTACTTC	CASSPWDRGYEQYF
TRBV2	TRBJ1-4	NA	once	TGTGCCAGCAGTGAAGCGCTTCTCCTAGTTGCAACTAATGAAAAACTGTTTTTT	CASSEALLLVATNEKLFF
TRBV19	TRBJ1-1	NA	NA	TGTGCCAGTAGTAGCACGGTGAACACTGAAGCTTTCTTT	CASSSTVNTEAFF
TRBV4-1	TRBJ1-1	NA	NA	TGCGCCAGCAGCCAAGGGCAGGATAGAACGAGCACTGAAGCTTTCTTT	CASSQGQDRTSTEAFF
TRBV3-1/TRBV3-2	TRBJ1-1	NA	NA	TGTGCCAGCAGCGCCAGGAACACTGAAGCTTTCTTT	CASSARNTEAFF
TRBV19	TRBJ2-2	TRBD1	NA	TGTGCCAGTAGCCTCACTAGGGGGCAGGGGGAGCTGTTTTTT	CASSLTRGQGELFF
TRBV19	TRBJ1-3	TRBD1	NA	TGTGCCAGTAGTACGGACAGGGACTCTGGAAACACCATATATTTT	CASSTDRDSGNTIYF
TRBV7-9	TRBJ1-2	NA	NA	TGTGCCAGCAACGATATGCTGCTGGGGGGAAAAACCTTC	CASNDMLLGGKTF
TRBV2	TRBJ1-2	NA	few	TGTGCCAGCAGTTCTCGACAGAGATATGGCTACACCTTC	CASSSRQRYGYTF
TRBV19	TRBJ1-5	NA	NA	TGTGCCAGTAGTGTAATTACAGGGAATCAGCCCCAGCATTTT	CASSVITGNQPQHF
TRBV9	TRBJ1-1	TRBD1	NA	TGTGCCAGCAGCGCCTCTGGGACAGCGAACACTGAAGCTTTCTTT	CASSASGTANTEAFF
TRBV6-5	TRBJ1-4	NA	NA	TGTGCCAGCAGTTATGATCGGGAAAAACTGTTTTTT	CASSYDREKLFF
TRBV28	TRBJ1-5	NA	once	TGTGCCAGCAGTTTATTGTCAGGTAATCAGCCCCAGCATTTT	CASSLLSGNQPQHF
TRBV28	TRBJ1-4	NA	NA	TGTGCCAGCGGAAACACGAGGGGGGAAAAACTGTTTTTT	CASGNTRGEKLFF
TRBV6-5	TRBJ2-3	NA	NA	TGTGCCAGCAGTTACGGGGGAGGTAGGACAGATACGCAGTATTTT	CASSYGGGRTDTQYF
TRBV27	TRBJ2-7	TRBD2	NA	TGTGCCAGCAGACCCAGACTAGCGGGAACCTACGAGCAGTACTTC	CASRPRLAGTYEQYF
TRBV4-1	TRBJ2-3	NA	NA	TGCGCCAGCAGCCAACAATATCAGGGCGGTACGCAGTATTTT	CASSQQYQGGTQYF
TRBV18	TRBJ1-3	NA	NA	TGTGCCAGCTCACCCGGCGGGAGCTCTGGAAACACCATATATTTT	CASSPGGSSGNTIYF
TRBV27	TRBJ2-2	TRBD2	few	TGTGCCAGCAGTACCCGAGGTAGCGGGGGCCTGAACACCGGGGAGCTGTTTTTT	CASSTRGSGGLNTGELFF
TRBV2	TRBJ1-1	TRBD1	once	TGTGCCAGCAGTGGGGGGACAGAGATTGAAGCTTTCTTT	CASSGGTEIEAFF
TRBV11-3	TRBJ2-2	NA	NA	TGTGCCAGCAGCTTAAACGAGGGCACCGGGGAGCTGTTTTTT	CASSLNEGTGELFF
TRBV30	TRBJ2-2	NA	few	TGTGCCTGTTTACAGGTTATGGGCACCGGGGAGCTGTTTTTT	CACLQVMGTGELFF
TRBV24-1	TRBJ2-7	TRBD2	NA	TGTGCCACCAGTGCGGGGGGGGACTACGAGCAGTACTTC	CATSAGGDYEQYF
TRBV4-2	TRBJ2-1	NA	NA	TGTGCCAGCAGCCAAGAGCGCCGGGACACGCCTTTCTTC	CASSQERRDTPFF
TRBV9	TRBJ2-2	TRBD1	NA	TGTGCCAGCAGCGTACGAGGGGGCAGTATGGGCGGGGAGCTGTTTTTT	CASSVRGGSMGGELFF
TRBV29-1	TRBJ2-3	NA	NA	TGCAGCGTTGAGCGGGCTACTTATACGCAGTATTTT	CSVERATYTQYF
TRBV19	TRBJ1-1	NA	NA	TGTGCCAGTAGTCCACCGTACAGGGTTGTGAACACTGAAGCTTTCTTT	CASSPPYRVVNTEAFF
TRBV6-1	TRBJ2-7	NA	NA	TGTGCCAGCAGTGAAGGCCCCCGGGTCTACGAGCAGTACTTC	CASSEGPRVYEQYF
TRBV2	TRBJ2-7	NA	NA	TGTGCCAGCAGTGAACGGAGGAACTCCTACGAGCAGTACTTC	CASSERRNSYEQYF
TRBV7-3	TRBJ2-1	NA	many	TGTGCCAGCAGCCTCGGGAGCAACAATGAGCAGTTCTTC	CASSLGSNNEQFF
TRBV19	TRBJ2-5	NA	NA	TGTGCCAGTAGTATAGGACAAGAAGAGACCCAGTACTTC	CASSIGQEETQYF
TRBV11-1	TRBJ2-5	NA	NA	TGTGCCACCCGGGGTTTCCAAGAGACCCAGTACTTC	CATRGFQETQYF
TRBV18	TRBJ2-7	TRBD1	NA	TGTGCCAGCTCACCTCAGGGGGCTGGCGAGCAGTACTTC	CASSPQGAGEQYF
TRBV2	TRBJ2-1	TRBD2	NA	TGTGCCAGCAGTGCCCCGGGACTAGCGACCGAGCAGTTCTTC	CASSAPGLATEQFF